This entry lists 6 T cell receptor beta chains sequenced from one sample in a study of molecular identifiers for immune sequencing clone quantification. TCRdb reanalysed the PCR reads using MiXCR and keeps one entry per CDR3 protein. The profile shows about 640,000 distinct CDR3 sequences, around 20% of them singletons. The sample was naive CD8+ T cells from blood, with Jurkat cell RNA spiked in. Subset defined: FACS-sorted CD8+CD4-CCR7+CD45RA+ naive T cells. The source of these receptors is a human donor in good health. Some libraries in this study had Jurkat cell RNA spiked in.

A few counts support this clonotype. This chain uses TRBV12-3 or TRBV12-4 with TRBJ2-2; 11 bases match TRBD2. The CDR3 spans 16 residues. The trim removed 3 bases at V and 4 bases at J, leaving 4 bases unmatched. CDR3 in amino acids: CASSFRTSGPTGELFF. The CDR3 nucleotides read TGTGCCAGCAGTTTCAGGACTAGCGGGCCCACCGGGGAGCTGTTTTTT.

V is TRBV27 and J is TRBJ2-2; maybe TRBD1 (6 bases). V dropped 3 bases and J dropped 7 bases, with 12 bases sitting between them. Germline lookup yields CDR1 MNHEY and CDR2 SMNVEV (reference sequence). The CDR3 runs 14 residues. The CDR3 sequence is CASSFGRTDGELFF. In DNA form, the CDR3 reads TGTGCCAGCAGTTTTGGCAGGACAGACGGGGAGCTGTTTTTT.

The J gene is TRBJ2-6, the V gene TRBV4-3; TRBD1 matches at 7 bases. J lost 2 bases, V lost 0 bases, and 4 bases had no gene match. Germline V gene data show CDR1 as LGHNA and CDR2 as YSLEER. This CDR3 is built from 17 residues. CDR3 bases: TGCGCCAGCAGCCAAGAGGGAGACAGGGCTGGGGCCAACGTCCTGACTTTC. It encodes CASSQEGDRAGANVLTF.

This clonotype appeared many times. The rearrangement joins TRBV6-2 or TRBV6-3 to TRBJ1-1, with 8 bases matching TRBD1. V lost 8 bases and J lost 5; bases outside the gene matches: 13. The CDR3 length is 15 residues. Germline-derived CDR1 and CDR2 are MNHEY and SVGEGT. CDR3 DNA: TGTGCCAGCTCTCTGGCGACAGGGGTGCGGACTGAAGCTTTCTTT. It translates to CASSLATGVRTEAFF.

This clonotype came up many times. This rearrangement joins TRBV7-9 to TRBJ1-5; D uncertain. Germline V gene lookup returns CDR1 SEHNR and CDR2 FQNEAQ (reference sequence). CDR3 length: 13 residues. Trimming cost V 6 bases and J 5 bases, with 11 bases left between them. The CDR3 region is CASRPAADQPQHF. The CDR3 DNA follows: TGTGCCAGCAGGCCCGCCGCAGATCAGCCCCAGCATTTT.

At least ten counts were recorded for this clonotype. The gene calls are TRBV24-1 and TRBJ2-2; possibly TRBD2 for D (6 bases). CDR3 size: 15 residues. In germline, CDR1 is KGHDR, CDR2 SFDVKD. With 9 bases removed from V and 6 bases from J, the gap between germline ends came to 19 bases. In DNA, the CDR3 is TGTGCCACCCAACCCCGGGGGACCCGGGCCGGGGAGCTGTTTTTT. Its translation is CATQPRGTRAGELFF.